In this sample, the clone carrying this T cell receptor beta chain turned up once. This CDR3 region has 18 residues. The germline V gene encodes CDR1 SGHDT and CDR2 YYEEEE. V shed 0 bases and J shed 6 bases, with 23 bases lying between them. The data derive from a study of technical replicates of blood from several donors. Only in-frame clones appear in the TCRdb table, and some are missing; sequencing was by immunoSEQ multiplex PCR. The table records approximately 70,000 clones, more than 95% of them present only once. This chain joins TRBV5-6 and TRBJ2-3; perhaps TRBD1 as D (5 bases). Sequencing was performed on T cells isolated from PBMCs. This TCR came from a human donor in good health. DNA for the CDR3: TGTGCCAGCAGCTTGGTGAACTCAAACAGGCCCAAGGGGGATACGCAGTATTTT. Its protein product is CASSLVNSNRPKGDTQYF.